This is a list of T cell receptor beta chains from one sample in a study of T cell clonotyping in hematopoietic cell transplantation. Profiled with immunoSEQ multiplex PCR; TCRdb holds only in-frame clones, not every one. The sample consists of roughly 38,000 clones, 80% to 90% of them appearing once. The sample comprised peripheral blood mononuclear cells. Receptors originate from a woman aged 40 to 49 in good health. Some clones in this sample may be carry-over from other donors' samples. CDR3s include the opening cysteine and the closing phenylalanine or tryptophan. Fields, in order: V gene, D gene, J gene, clone size, CDR3 protein, CDR3 DNA. The D gene is left open where the match is weak. Size values are once, few and many counts, or a class for expanded clones, and some rows have none.

>TRBV28|TRBD2|TRBJ2-7|NA
CASSPWGGPSYEQYF
TGTGCCAGCAGTCCCTGGGGGGGACCCTCCTACGAGCAGTACTTC
>TRBV2|TRBD2|TRBJ2-2|NA
CASSSESGDNTGELFF
TGTGCCAGCAGTTCCGAGAGCGGGGACAACACCGGGGAGCTGTTTTTT
>TRBV5-1|NA|TRBJ1-3|NA
CASSLGGSGNTIYF
TGCGCCAGCAGCTTGGGAGGTTCTGGAAACACCATATATTTT
>TRBV2|NA|TRBJ1-1|NA
CASSSVNTEAFF
TGTGCCAGCAGTTCGGTGAACACTGAAGCTTTCTTT
>TRBV9|NA|TRBJ1-3|NA
CASSVAGWSPGNTIYF
TGTGCCAGCAGCGTAGCTGGGTGGAGTCCAGGAAACACCATATATTTT
>TRBV4-1|TRBD1|TRBJ2-7|NA
CASSQGQGMSYEQYF
TGCGCCAGCAGCCAAGGACAGGGTATGTCCTACGAGCAGTACTTC
>TRBV7-3|TRBD1|TRBJ2-7|NA
CASSSQGRDEQYF
TGTGCCAGCAGCTCACAGGGGAGAGACGAGCAGTACTTC
>TRBV29-1|NA|TRBJ2-7|NA
CSVVSRENEQYF
TGCAGCGTTGTGTCCCGCGAAAACGAGCAGTACTTC
>TRBV19|TRBD2|TRBJ2-3|NA
CASSIDRNLAEGSTDTQYF
TGTGCCAGTAGTATAGATCGGAACCTAGCGGAGGGGAGCACAGATACGCAGTATTTT
>TRBV19|NA|TRBJ2-5|once
CASSIRPTETQYF
TGTGCCAGTAGTATTCGGCCCACAGAGACCCAGTACTTC
>TRBV11-3|TRBD2|TRBJ2-7|NA
CASSAGGVYEQYF
TGTGCCAGCAGCGCGGGAGGGGTGTACGAGCAGTACTTC
>TRBV30|TRBD1|TRBJ1-2|once
CAWSLTGSTGYTF
TGTGCCTGGAGTCTGACAGGGAGCACGGGCTACACCTTC
>TRBV30|NA|TRBJ2-6|NA
CAGRPGANVLTF
TGTGCCGGCCGTCCTGGGGCCAACGTCCTGACTTTC
>TRBV2|NA|TRBJ1-5|NA
CASSATGSPSSQPQHF
TGTGCCAGCAGCGCCACAGGGTCCCCAAGTAGTCAGCCCCAGCATTTT
>TRBV6-1|NA|TRBJ1-2|NA
CASSVGEGGYTF
TGTGCCAGCAGTGTGGGGGAAGGTGGCTACACCTTC
>TRBV7-9|TRBD1|TRBJ2-5|NA
CASSTTGGETQYF
TGTGCCAGCAGCACAACAGGGGGGGAGACCCAGTACTTC
>TRBV30|TRBD1|TRBJ2-7|NA
CAWSSRTGTYEQYF
TGTGCCTGGAGTTCCAGGACAGGAACCTACGAGCAGTACTTC
>TRBV28|NA|TRBJ1-5|NA
CASPDSNQPQHF
TGTGCCAGCCCCGACTCCAATCAGCCCCAGCATTTT
>TRBV18|NA|TRBJ2-5|NA
CASSPPGTQETQYF
TGTGCCAGCTCACCACCGGGGACCCAAGAGACCCAGTACTTC
>TRBV4-1|NA|TRBJ1-4|NA
CASSVLSTDLEKLFF
TGCGCCAGCAGCGTCCTATCGACGGACCTTGAAAAACTGTTTTTT
>TRBV5-1|NA|TRBJ2-3|NA
CASSFRGSTDTQYF
TGCGCCAGCAGCTTCCGGGGAAGCACAGATACGCAGTATTTT
>TRBV7-9|TRBD2|TRBJ2-2|NA
CASSPGGAGELFF
TGTGCCAGCAGCCCCGGGGGGGCCGGGGAGCTGTTTTTT
>TRBV25-1|NA|TRBJ1-1|few
CASSEGLSGNTEAFF
TGTGCCAGCAGTGAAGGACTTTCCGGGAACACTGAAGCTTTCTTT
>TRBV9|NA|TRBJ2-1|NA
CASGDGLEQFF
TGTGCCAGCGGGGACGGGCTTGAGCAGTTCTTC
>TRBV5-1|NA|TRBJ1-1|NA
CASSLAIGSEAFF
TGCGCCAGCAGCTTGGCCATCGGGTCTGAAGCTTTCTTT
>TRBV7-2|NA|TRBJ1-2|NA
CASSLARGVGYTF
TGTGCCAGCAGCTTAGCGAGGGGGGTTGGCTACACCTTC
>TRBV6-5|TRBD2|TRBJ2-3|NA
CASSSTGTSGTDTQYF
TGTGCCAGCAGTTCGACCGGGACTAGCGGCACAGATACGCAGTATTTT
>TRBV7-2|NA|TRBJ1-5|NA
CASSSVGGDQPQHF
TGTGCCAGCAGCTCAGTCGGGGGCGATCAGCCCCAGCATTTT
>TRBV30|TRBD1|TRBJ1-2|NA
CAWSASTGGEGYGYTF
TGTGCCTGGAGTGCTTCGACAGGGGGCGAGGGGTATGGCTACACCTTC
>TRBV5-1|NA|TRBJ2-1|NA
CASSLGGLLKNEQFF
TGCGCCAGCAGCTTGGGGGGACTCCTGAAGAATGAGCAGTTCTTC
>TRBV20-1|NA|TRBJ1-1|NA
CSAVWRTEAFF
TGCAGTGCTGTATGGAGGACTGAAGCTTTCTTT
>TRBV10-3|TRBD1|TRBJ1-5|few
CAISPGQGNQPQHF
TGTGCCATCAGTCCGGGACAGGGCAATCAGCCCCAGCATTTT
>TRBV28|NA|TRBJ2-7|NA
CASSPISPTRSAVSSYEQYF
TGTGCCAGCAGTCCAATTTCCCCAACACGCTCAGCGGTGAGCTCCTACGAGCAGTACTTC
>TRBV28|NA|TRBJ2-7|few
CASSFSSYEQYF
TGTGCCAGCAGTTTCAGCTCCTACGAGCAGTACTTC
>TRBV6-5|NA|TRBJ1-1|NA
CASRHRVLLTFEAFF
TGTGCCAGCAGGCACAGGGTTTTGCTTACTTTTGAAGCTTTCTTT
>TRBV6-5|NA|TRBJ2-7|NA
CASRGTDLSYEQYF
TGTGCCAGCAGGGGGACGGACCTCTCCTACGAGCAGTACTTC
>TRBV6-5|TRBD2|TRBJ2-5|NA
CASGRAYGETQYF
TGTGCCAGCGGGAGGGCCTATGGAGAGACCCAGTACTTC
>TRBV7-3|NA|TRBJ2-1|NA
CASSLTWGSFARGEQFF
TGTGCCAGCAGCTTAACGTGGGGTAGTTTCGCGAGGGGTGAGCAGTTCTTC
>TRBV2|NA|TRBJ1-5|NA
CASSGPGQQGQPQHF
TGTGCCAGCAGTGGACCGGGACAACAGGGTCAGCCCCAGCATTTT
>TRBV5-1|NA|TRBJ1-2|NA
CASSWDDRPERYTF
TGCGCCAGCAGCTGGGATGACAGGCCCGAACGCTACACCTTC
>TRBV6-5|NA|TRBJ2-1|NA
CASSSYKREQFF
TGTGCCAGCAGTTCCTACAAGCGTGAGCAGTTCTTC
>TRBV6-1|NA|TRBJ1-2|NA
CASSEAAENYGYTF
TGTGCCAGCAGTGAAGCAGCAGAAAACTATGGCTACACCTTC
>TRBV27|NA|TRBJ2-7|NA
CASSPGQLYEQYF
TGTGCCAGCAGTCCGGGACAACTCTACGAGCAGTACTTC
>TRBV30|NA|TRBJ1-2|NA
CAWSLTGFLGYGYTF
TGTGCCTGGAGTCTAACAGGGTTTTTAGGCTATGGCTACACCTTC
>TRBV6-5|TRBD2|TRBJ2-2|NA
CASSRLAGVTGELFF
TGTGCCAGCAGTCGACTAGCGGGAGTCACCGGGGAGCTGTTTTTT
>TRBV10-2|NA|TRBJ2-7|NA
CASRPGTVPYEQYF
TGCGCCAGCAGGCCCGGGACGGTTCCCTACGAGCAGTACTTC